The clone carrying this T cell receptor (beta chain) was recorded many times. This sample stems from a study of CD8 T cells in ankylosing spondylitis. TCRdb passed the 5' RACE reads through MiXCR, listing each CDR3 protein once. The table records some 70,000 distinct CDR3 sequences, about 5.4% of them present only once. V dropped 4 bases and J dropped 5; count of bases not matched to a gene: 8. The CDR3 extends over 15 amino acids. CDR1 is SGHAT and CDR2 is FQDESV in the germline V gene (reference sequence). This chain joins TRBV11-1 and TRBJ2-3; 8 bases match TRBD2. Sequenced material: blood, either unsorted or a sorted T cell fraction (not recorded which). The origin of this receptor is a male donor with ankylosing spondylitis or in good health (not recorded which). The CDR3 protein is CASSSFGGEIDTQYF. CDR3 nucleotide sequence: TGTGCCAGCAGCTCCTTCGGGGGGGAGATAGATACGCAGTATTTT.